These 25 T cell receptor beta chains were sequenced from one sample in a study of cytomegalovirus exposure and HLA in healthy donors. Repertoires were generated with immunoSEQ multiplex PCR, while TCRdb's copy carries only in-frame clones and drops some. The sample consists of some 170,000 clones, around nine tenths of them appearing once. Material: PBMCs. The receptors were gathered from a woman aged 30 to 39 in good health and CMV-seronegative.

The rearrangement uses TRBV19 and TRBJ1-1; D is possibly TRBD1 (5 bases). CDR1 and CDR2 from the germline V gene are LNHDA and SQIVND (reference sequence). Trimming removed 2 bases from V and 7 bases from J, with 14 bases in between. The CDR3 totals 14 residues. The CDR3 nucleotides are TGTGCCAGTAGTATAACGGCAGGGCGTCATGAAGCTTTCTTT. Amino acid sequence: CASSITAGRHEAFF.

This clone was picked up one time. The chain employs TRBV5-1 and TRBJ1-4; D remains unclear. This CDR3 region has 14 residues. Germline CDR1 SGHRS, CDR2 YFSETQ. The V gene lost 0 bases and the J gene lost 4 bases, with 7 bases spanning the gap. The CDR3 coding sequence is TGCGCCAGCAGCTTGGGGAGGAGTAATGAAAAACTGTTTTTT. Protein sequence: CASSLGRSNEKLFF.

The V gene is TRBV5-1, the J gene TRBJ2-3; D possibly corresponds to TRBD2 (6 bases). The germline V gene has CDR1 SGHRS and CDR2 YFSETQ. This CDR3 has 16 residues. Between the trimmed V and J ends, which lost 4 bases and 0 bases, there was a span of 15 bases. The CDR3 coding sequence is TGCGCCAGCAGCCCCAAAAGCGGGCCGAGCACAGATACGCAGTATTTT. It encodes CASSPKSGPSTDTQYF. Combining the CDR3 with reference TRBV5-1 and TRBJ2-3 gives the whole variable domain KAGVTQTPRYLIKTRGQQVTLSCSPISGHRSVSWYQQTPGQGLQFLFEYFSETQRNKGNFPGRFSGRQFSNSRSEMNVSTLELGDSALYLCASSPKSGPSTDTQYFGPGTRLTVL.

The chain couples TRBV7-5 to TRBJ2-3; the D call TRBD2 from the table was never checked on the DNA. TRBV7-5 corresponds to a pseudogene. The CDR3 extends over 16 amino acids. For the CDR3, the DNA is TGTGCCAGAAGCTTAGGATGTAGCGAAATCCCAGATACGCAGTATTTT. Translated, it gives CARSLGCSEIPDTQYF.

The chain recombines TRBV2 with TRBJ2-1; TRBD1 agrees at 8 bases. This CDR3 spans 16 amino acids. Germline V gene data show CDR1 as SNHLY and CDR2 as FYNNEI. The J segment lost 6 bases and the V segment lost 1 base, leaving 8 bases of the junction unmatched. CDR3 DNA: TGTGCCAGCAGTGAAGATCTGGGACAGGCGGGCAATGAGCAGTTCTTC. Protein product: CASSEDLGQAGNEQFF.

This chain links TRBV15 with TRBJ1-4; weak D call: TRBD1 (6 bases). The CDR3 runs to 15 residues. V was trimmed by 3 bases and J by 13 bases, leaving 21 bases between them. CDR1 is LNHNV, CDR2 YYDKDF, per germline (reference sequence). CDR3 residues: CATSSEPVHRVGLFF. The CDR3 DNA is TGTGCCACCAGCAGTGAACCAGTCCACAGGGTTGGACTGTTTTTT. The complete variable domain, with remaining parts taken from reference TRBV15 and TRBJ1-4, reads DAMVIQNPRYQVTQFGKPVTLSCSQTLNHNVMYWYQQKSSQAPKLLFHYYDKDFNNEADTPDNFQSRRPNTSFCFLDIRSPGLGDTAMYLCATSSEPVHRVGLFFGSGTQLSVL.

The V and J genes are TRBV30 and TRBJ1-1; D might be TRBD1 (5 bases). The CDR3 length is 16 residues. CDR1 is GTSNPN, CDR2 SVGIG, per germline (reference sequence). The ends were cut back, 2 bases at V and 4 bases at J, with 20 bases in the middle. The CDR3 DNA is TGTGCCTGGAGTAGGAATCCCAAACGGGGGGGCACTGAAGCTTTCTTT. Translated, it gives CAWSRNPKRGGTEAFF.

The chain combines TRBV19 with TRBJ1-1; D is undetermined. V was cut by 7 bases and J by 4 bases, with 16 bases left in between. The CDR3 totals 14 residues. Germline V gene sequence: CDR1 LNHDA, CDR2 SQIVND (reference sequence). Written as DNA, the CDR3 is TGTGCCAGTACTCTCCTGGTTGGCAGCACTGAAGCTTTCTTT. Residues: CASTLLVGSTEAFF.

On this clone itself: The identical CDR3 is also encoded by other nucleotide sequences in the sample. The V call is TRBV5-1, the J call TRBJ1-1; the D gene is possibly TRBD1 (5 bases). Germline CDR1 and CDR2: SGHRS and YFSETQ. CDR3 length: 14 residues. Trimming took 0 bases from V and 5 from J, leaving 11 bases between them. CDR3 coding DNA: TGCGCCAGCAGCTTGGTTCAGGGAGGTACTGAAGCTTTCTTT. As protein: CASSLVQGGTEAFF.

The chain has TRBV10-2 and TRBJ1-1; D ambiguous. Deletions cut 8 bases from V and 2 bases from J, with 6 bases between. The CDR3 spans 11 residues. Germline assignment: CDR1 WSHSY and CDR2 SAAADI. The CDR3 DNA reads TGCGCCAGCGGAGGAAACACTGAAGCTTTCTTT. Protein product: CASGGNTEAFF.

This CDR3 is CASSLWDRTFTEAFF. In nucleotides, the CDR3 is TGTGCCAGCAGCCTCTGGGACAGGACATTCACTGAAGCTTTCTTT. This chain links TRBV5-4 with TRBJ1-1, with TRBD1 identical over 8 bases. The CDR3 runs to 15 residues. Germline assignment: CDR1 SGHNT and CDR2 YYREEE (reference sequence). V was pared by 4 bases and J by 4 bases, with 9 bases of the junction left unmatched.

This chain links TRBV12-5 with TRBJ2-1; 8 nucleotides align to TRBD1. With V trimmed by 6 bases and J by 8 bases, 6 bases remained unmatched. The CDR3 has 13 amino acids. CDR1 is LGHNT and CDR2 is FRNRAP in the germline V gene. The CDR3 reads CASGPAGGYEQFF. CDR3 bases: TGTGCTAGTGGCCCCGCAGGGGGCTATGAGCAGTTCTTC.

This clone was observed a few times. V usage is TRBV6-5 and J usage is TRBJ1-1; no reliable D call. Germline V CDR1 and CDR2: MNHEY, SVGAGI. This CDR3 has 14 residues. V was cut by 4 bases and J by 11 bases, with 20 bases left in between. The CDR3 nucleotides read TGTGCCAGCAGTTTCGTTGACGGTCCGGAGGATGCTTTCTTT. Translation gives CASSFVDGPEDAFF.

The chain is built from TRBV2 and TRBJ2-3, with D possibly TRBD2 on 6 matching bases. Germline CDR1 SNHLY, CDR2 FYNNEI. CDR3 size: 15 residues. Trimming left V 1 base short and J 3 bases short, with 11 bases between. CDR3 bases: TGTGCCAGCAGTGAAGGAGGGAGCGGGACAGATACGCAGTATTTT. Its translation: CASSEGGSGTDTQYF.

J is TRBJ2-7 and V is TRBV6-1; D perhaps matches TRBD1 (6 bases). This CDR3 region has 14 residues. V lost 6 bases to trimming and J lost 3 bases, with 15 bases between them. Looked up from germline, CDR1 is MNHNS and CDR2 is SASEGT. The chain's CDR3 is CASSRRRGDYEQYF. The CDR3 region has the DNA TGTGCCAGCAGCAGACGCAGGGGAGACTACGAGCAGTACTTC.

This clone is a singleton in its sample. The chain links TRBV5-1 to TRBJ1-5; 8 bases are shared with TRBD1. Germline lookup yields CDR1 SGHRS and CDR2 YFSETQ. V trimming: 4 bases; J trimming: 5 bases; junction bases outside the gene matches: 8. CDR3 length: 15 amino acids. The CDR3 loop reads CASSPGTGLDQPQHF. The CDR3 DNA follows: TGCGCCAGCAGCCCCGGGACAGGCTTGGATCAGCCCCAGCATTTT.

The chain is built from TRBV7-9 and TRBJ2-7; 8 nucleotides align to TRBD2. The V segment lost 5 bases and the J segment 1 base; nucleotides outside the gene matches: 10. The CDR3 spans 16 residues. Germline CDR1 is SEHNR and CDR2 is FQNEAQ (reference sequence). The CDR3 is CASSPQRGGTSYEQYF. The CDR3 nucleotides are TGTGCCAGCAGCCCGCAACGGGGGGGGACGTCCTACGAGCAGTACTTC.

The chain recombines TRBV5-5 with TRBJ1-6, with TRBD1 identical over 9 bases. In germline, CDR1 is SGHKS, CDR2 YYEKEE (reference sequence). The CDR3 has 16 residues. V dropped 2 bases and J dropped 9; count of bases not matched to a gene: 9. CDR3: CASSFRDREIPSPLHF. DNA for the CDR3: TGTGCCAGCAGCTTCCGGGACAGGGAGATTCCTTCACCCCTCCACTTT.

This clone is a singleton in its sample. The chain combines TRBV18 with TRBJ2-5, with TRBD1 matching 7 bases. This CDR3 is 15 amino acids long. The junction had 9 bases not matched to a gene; V was cut back by 3 bases and J by 5 bases. Per germline, CDR1 KGHSH and CDR2 LQKENI. This CDR3 reads CASSPRGPPEETQYF. CDR3 sequence (DNA): TGTGCCAGCTCACCTAGGGGGCCCCCGGAGGAGACCCAGTACTTC.

The chain uses TRBV14 and TRBJ2-5, with D possibly matching TRBD2 (5 bases). CDR1 and CDR2 (germline): SGHDN, FVKESK. V was trimmed by 5 bases and J by 5 bases, leaving 12 bases between them. The CDR3 covers 13 residues. Here the CDR3 reads CASSAWTGETQYF. CDR3 in DNA: TGTGCCAGCAGCGCTTGGACGGGGGAGACCCAGTACTTC.

The chain employs TRBV5-6 and TRBJ2-3; 9 bases map to TRBD1. From germline, CDR1 is SGHDT and CDR2 YYEEEE. J was trimmed by 1 base and V by 1 base; bases with no gene match: 7. CDR3 length equals 17 residues. This CDR3 reads CASSLTGTGSGTDTQYF. DNA of the CDR3: TGTGCCAGCAGCTTGACCGGGACAGGGAGTGGCACAGATACGCAGTATTTT.

This clone ranks as medium-sized (0.01 to 0.1%). The same CDR3 can be traced to other DNA sequences in this sample. The chain uses TRBV6-1 and TRBJ2-7; 10 bases map to TRBD2. The CDR3 runs to 15 residues. Germline CDR1 and CDR2: MNHNS and SASEGT. The V gene end was trimmed by 0 bases and the J gene end by 2 bases; junction bases not matched to a gene: 1. CDR3 in DNA: TGTGCCAGCAGTGAAGCGAGCGGGGGGGCCTACGAGCAGTACTTC. Translation: CASSEASGGAYEQYF.

In nucleotides, the CDR3 is TGCAGCGTTGGTTCCCCCCAGGGGATGGGTGAAAAACTGTTTTTT. Translated, it gives CSVGSPQGMGEKLFF. This sequence joins TRBV29-1 and TRBJ1-4; a possible D gene is TRBD1 (6 bases). The CDR3 covers 15 residues. CDR1 is SQVTM and CDR2 is ANQGSEA in the germline V gene. V lost 4 bases, J lost 7 bases, and 19 bases lay in between. The full variable domain, its missing parts supplied by reference TRBV29-1 and TRBJ1-4, is SAVISQKPSRDICQRGTSLTIQCQVDSQVTMMFWYRQQPGQSLTLIATANQGSEATYESGFVIDKFPISRPNLTFSTLTVSNMSPEDSSIYLCSVGSPQGMGEKLFFGSGTQLSVL.

This clone appeared once. V usage is TRBV4-2 and J usage is TRBJ2-5; TRBD2 matches at 8 bases. V was clipped by 0 bases and J by 2 bases; unmatched bases: 5. This CDR3 is built from 16 residues. Germline V gives CDR1 LGHNA, CDR2 YNFKEQ. The CDR3 nucleotides are TGTGCCAGCAGCCAAGAGCCCACTAGCGGACAAGAGACCCAGTACTTC. Translation: CASSQEPTSGQETQYF.

This clone appeared a single time. The CDR3 is CASSPNRNSPLHF. The CDR3 nucleotides read TGTGCCAGCAGCCCGAACAGGAATTCACCCCTCCACTTT. The rearrangement joins TRBV7-2 to TRBJ1-6, with a weak D call TRBD1 (5 bases). The V end lost 5 bases, the J end lost 7 bases, and 9 bases lay between the germline ends. Germline lookup yields CDR1 SGHTA and CDR2 FQGNSA. The CDR3 totals 13 residues.